The 2 T cell receptor beta chains presented below share a single source sample, sequenced in a study of patients and donors after allogeneic stem cell transplantation. TCRdb reprocessed the RT-PCR reads with MiXCR, giving one entry per CDR3 protein. The profile shows fewer than 500,000 distinct CDR3 sequences, 15% to 20% of them singletons. The source material was blood, either unsorted or a sorted T cell fraction (not recorded which). The receptors were gathered from a human donor who was either an allogeneic HSCT recipient or a stem cell or donor lymphocyte infusion donor (not recorded which). It is not recorded whose cells these are; they may come from a transplant donor.

This clonotype was observed at least ten times. The rearrangement joins TRBV12-3 or TRBV12-4 to TRBJ2-7; a weak D match, TRBD2 (5 bases). The CDR3 extends over 13 amino acids. V lost 6 bases to trimming and J lost 2 bases, with 11 bases between them. This CDR3 is CASSPPGTYEQYF. CDR3 DNA sequence: TGTGCCAGCAGCCCCCCGGGAACCTACGAGCAGTACTTC.

This clonotype was observed a few times. The chain uses TRBV29-1 and TRBJ2-5, with 10 bases aligning to TRBD1. Germline values: CDR1 SQVTM, CDR2 ANQGSEA. This CDR3 has 15 amino acids. The J segment lost 0 bases and the V segment lost 1 base, leaving 2 bases of the junction unmatched. CDR3 residues: CSVEGDRGYQETQYF. The CDR3 nucleotides read TGCAGCGTTGAAGGGGACAGGGGATACCAAGAGACCCAGTACTTC.